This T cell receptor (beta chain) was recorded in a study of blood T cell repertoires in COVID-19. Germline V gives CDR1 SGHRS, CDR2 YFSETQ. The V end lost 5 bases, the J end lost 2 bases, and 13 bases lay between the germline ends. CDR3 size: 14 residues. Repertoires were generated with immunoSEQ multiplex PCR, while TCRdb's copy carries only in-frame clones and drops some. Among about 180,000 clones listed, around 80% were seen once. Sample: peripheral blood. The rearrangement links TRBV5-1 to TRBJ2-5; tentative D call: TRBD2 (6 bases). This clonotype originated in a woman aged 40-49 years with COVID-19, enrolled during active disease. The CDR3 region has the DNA TGCGCCAGCAGTAGGGCGGGGAATCAAGAGACCCAGTACTTC. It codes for CASSRAGNQETQYF.